The 32 T cell receptor beta chains given below trace back to one sample, sequenced in a study of low-dose radiotherapy and immunotherapy resistance in tumors. TCR amplification ran approximately 20 PCR cycles using constant-region and V-primer adapter primers. TCRdb used MiXCR to reprocess the reads, holding one entry per CDR3 protein. Altogether tens of thousands of distinct CDR3 sequences are present, about 12% being singletons, with the ten largest covering approximately 6.2%. The time point denotes: before trial treatment. Material: PBMCs, obtained before treatment. All receptors come from a female donor with ovarian cancer.

This clonotype was recorded many times. At one of its ends the junction is not consistent with the germline gene, which may arise from a read error. The chain is built from TRBV5-1 and TRBJ2-7, with D possibly matching TRBD2 (5 bases). Germline CDR1 reads SGHRS; CDR2 reads YFSETQ. This CDR3 region has 14 residues. CDR3 loop: CASSFTGSSYEQYF. CDR3 coding DNA: TGTGCCAGCAGCTTCACGGGAAGCTCCTACGAGCAGTACTTC.

This chain uses TRBV29-1 with TRBJ1-1, with D tentatively TRBD1 (5 bases). V shed 3 bases and J shed 1 base, with 12 bases lying between them. Per germline, CDR1 SQVTM and CDR2 ANQGSEA. CDR3 length: 14 amino acids. In nucleotides, the CDR3 is TGCAGCGTTGAGAGGGGATCAGGGAACACTGAAGCTTTCTTT. It specifies CSVERGSGNTEAFF.

Ten or more counts support this clonotype. The chain combines TRBV9 with TRBJ2-7; 11 nucleotides match TRBD1. Germline assignment: CDR1 SGDLS and CDR2 YYNGEE. The CDR3 is 16 amino acids. Trimming removed 1 base from V and 3 bases from J; junction bases left unmatched: 6. CDR3 in amino acids: CASSVSPGTGGYEQYF. CDR3 sequence (DNA): TGTGCCAGCAGCGTATCCCCGGGGACAGGGGGCTACGAGCAGTACTTC.

The sample holds many counts of this clonotype. This chain uses TRBV19 with TRBJ1-5; D is perhaps TRBD1 (5 bases). This CDR3 has 15 amino acids. Germline-derived CDR1 and CDR2 are LNHDA and SQIVND (reference sequence). Trimming removed 8 bases from V and 2 bases from J, with 16 bases in between. The CDR3 region has the DNA TGTGCCAGTTCCGGTGGGGCTGTTGGCAATCAGCCCCAGCATTTT. It codes for CASSGGAVGNQPQHF.

At least ten counts were recorded for this clonotype. V and J are TRBV5-4 and TRBJ1-1; TRBD1 agrees at 7 bases. This CDR3 spans 15 amino acids. After removal of 4 bases from V and 2 bases from J, the junction contained 8 bases not matched to a gene. Germline values: CDR1 SGHNT, CDR2 YYREEE (reference sequence). Here the CDR3 DNA reads TGTGCCAGCAGCCCCCGGGGGACAGCCAACACTGAAGCTTTCTTT. Its protein is CASSPRGTANTEAFF.

This sequence joins TRBV29-1 and TRBJ2-3, with D hard to call. The CDR3 consists of 13 residues. With 3 bases removed from V and 3 bases from J, the gap between germline ends came to 10 bases. Looked up from germline, CDR1 is SQVTM and CDR2 is ANQGSEA. CDR3 protein: CSVDGGVTDTQYF. CDR3 bases: TGCAGCGTTGATGGCGGCGTAACAGATACGCAGTATTTT.

This clonotype was found many times. V is TRBV6-8 and J is TRBJ2-7; perhaps TRBD2 as D (5 bases). Trimming removed 6 bases from V and 6 bases from J, with 30 bases in between. Germline CDR1 reads MNHGY; CDR2 reads SAAAGT. The CDR3 runs to 18 residues. The chain's CDR3 is CASRPLAFVGSRGGEQYF. CDR3 nucleotides: TGTGCCAGCAGGCCCTTGGCCTTCGTGGGGTCAAGAGGAGGCGAGCAGTACTTC.

This clonotype was counted between two and nine times. The rearrangement uses TRBV28 and TRBJ2-1, with unresolved D. V lost 7 bases, J lost 5 bases, and 15 bases lay in between. The CDR3 consists of 14 residues. CDR1 is MDHEN and CDR2 is SYDVKM in the germline V gene. The chain's CDR3 is CASKRADNNNEQFF. The DNA for the CDR3 is TGTGCCAGCAAAAGGGCAGACAATAACAATGAGCAGTTCTTC. The full variable domain, completed using reference TRBV28 and TRBJ2-1, is DVKVTQSSRYLVKRTGEKVFLECVQDMDHENMFWYRQDPGLGLRLIYFSYDVKMKEKGDIPEGYSVSREKKERFSLILESASTNQTSMYLCASKRADNNNEQFFGPGTRLTVL.

This clonotype has ten or more counts. V usage is TRBV9 and J usage is TRBJ2-1; TRBD2 is a possible D gene (6 bases). Germline V gene sequence: CDR1 SGDLS, CDR2 YYNGEE. This CDR3 has 18 amino acids. With 0 bases removed from V and 2 bases from J, the gap between germline ends came to 18 bases. DNA of the CDR3: TGTGCCAGCAGCGTAGCCAGGCCCGGGACTGGCCCCTACAATGAGCAGTTCTTC. Encoded protein: CASSVARPGTGPYNEQFF. Filled out from reference TRBV9 and TRBJ2-1, the complete variable domain reads DSGVTQTPKHLITATGQRVTLRCSPRSGDLSVYWYQQSLDQGLQFLIQYYNGEERAKGNILERFSAQQFPDLHSELNLSSLELGDSALYFCASSVARPGTGPYNEQFFGPGTRLTVL.

In its sample, this clonotype was seen many times. The rearrangement links TRBV20-1 to TRBJ2-3; D gene uncertain. Germline V gene data show CDR1 as DFQATT and CDR2 as SNEGSKA (reference sequence). The V end was cut by 0 bases, the J end by 1 base, with 8 bases between. The CDR3 has 14 amino acids. For the CDR3, the DNA is TGCAGTGCTAGAGATCATGGCGGCACAGATACGCAGTATTTT. Protein: CSARDHGGTDTQYF.

Comment on this clonotype: The likely explanation is a read error, given a far larger clone one base away. V and J are TRBV6-2 or TRBV6-3 and TRBJ2-7; TRBD1 might be the D (6 bases). CDR1 is MNHEY and CDR2 is SVGEGT in the germline V gene. CDR3 length: 14 residues. Trimming removed 6 bases from V and 5 bases from J, with 17 bases in between. CDR3 region: CASSLTVTGNEQYF. The CDR3 bases are TGTGCCAGCAGCCTCACCGTGACAGGAAACGAGCAGTACTTC.

The chain joins TRBV24-1 to TRBJ1-2; D is uncertain. Germline CDR1 and CDR2: KGHDR and SFDVKD. The CDR3 extends over 13 amino acids. V lost 8 bases, J lost 7 bases, and 16 bases lay in between. CDR3 region: CATTSEVRSGYTF. The CDR3 DNA follows: TGTGCCACCACGTCGGAGGTGAGGTCTGGCTACACCTTC.

The chain is built from TRBV3-1 and TRBJ1-6; 7 bases line up with TRBD1. The V gene end was trimmed by 1 base and the J gene end by 7 bases; junction bases not matched to a gene: 4. Germline V gene data show CDR1 as LGHDT and CDR2 as YNNKEL (reference sequence). CDR3 size: 15 residues. CDR3 in amino acids: CASSQGQGGNSPLHF. The DNA of the CDR3 is TGTGCCAGCAGCCAAGGACAGGGCGGGAATTCACCCCTCCACTTT.

This clonotype was observed at least ten times. The chain has TRBV7-3 and TRBJ1-6; 12 bases are a match to TRBD1. CDR1 is SGHTA and CDR2 is FQGTGA in the germline V gene. V lost 4 bases, J lost 10 bases, and 5 bases stayed unmatched. This CDR3 is built from 15 residues. The DNA of the CDR3 is TGTGCCAGCAGCTCGGGACAGGGGGCGAGGTCACCCCTCCACTTT. The encoded protein is CASSSGQGARSPLHF.

This chain links TRBV20-1 with TRBJ1-3; TRBD1 is a possible D gene (5 bases). From germline, CDR1 is DFQATT and CDR2 SNEGSKA (reference sequence). With 6 bases removed from V and 4 bases from J, the gap between germline ends came to 13 bases. The CDR3 loop spans 13 amino acids. As DNA, the CDR3 is TGCAGTGCCGCGGACCGGACAGGAAACACCATATATTTT. Residues: CSAADRTGNTIYF.

There are many counts of this clonotype. The chain couples TRBV19 to TRBJ2-7; D not resolved. V was pared by 5 bases and J by 7 bases, with 12 bases between. The CDR3 is 12 amino acids. The germline V gene encodes CDR1 LNHDA and CDR2 SQIVND (reference sequence). The CDR3 coding sequence is TGTGCCAGTAGTTTGGGGTCTCGGGAGCAGTACTTC. This gives the protein CASSLGSREQYF.

This clonotype was detected many times. The rearrangement uses TRBV4-1 and TRBJ1-5; a possible D gene is TRBD1 (6 bases). Germline V gene data show CDR1 as MGHRA and CDR2 as YSYEKL. The CDR3 covers 15 residues. With 1 base removed from V and 7 bases from J, the gap between germline ends came to 14 bases. CDR3 amino acids: CASSQGIQGDQPQHF. CDR3 DNA: TGCGCCAGCAGCCAAGGGATACAGGGTGACCAGCCCCAGCATTTT.

This clonotype was seen repeatedly, ten times or more. This chain uses TRBV10-1 with TRBJ2-3; 7 bases are a match to TRBD1. The germline CDR1 and CDR2 sequences are WNHNN and SYGVQD (reference sequence). This CDR3 region has 16 residues. Losses at the gene ends were 2 bases for V and 1 base for J; bases not matched to a gene: 6. CDR3 bases: TGCGCCAGCAGTGAGGCGAGACAGGGAGGCACAGATACGCAGTATTTT. Translating gives CASSEARQGGTDTQYF.

Many counts were recorded for this clonotype. V is TRBV6-2 or TRBV6-3 and J is TRBJ2-1; tentative D call: TRBD2 (6 bases). Trimming left V 2 bases short and J 3 bases short, with 14 bases between. This CDR3 comprises 16 residues. Germline CDR1 reads MNHEY; CDR2 reads SVGEGT. CDR3 region: CASSYIFTGVYNEQFF. DNA of the CDR3: TGTGCCAGCAGTTACATTTTTACGGGAGTCTACAATGAGCAGTTCTTC.

This clonotype was seen many times. DNA for the CDR3: TGTGCCAGCAGTGCTCTTGGGGGTCCAGAAGCTTTCTTT. Protein product: CASSALGGPEAFF. The rearrangement links TRBV6-1 to TRBJ1-1; possibly TRBD1 for D (5 bases). The CDR3 length is 13 residues. From germline, CDR1 is MNHNS and CDR2 SASEGT. V was clipped by 4 bases and J by 8 bases, with 14 bases between them.

CDR3 region: CASRSNGGYTF. The CDR3, as DNA: TGTGCCAGCAGATCGAATGGTGGCTACACCTTC. V and J are TRBV11-1 and TRBJ1-2; D is unclear. Germline V gene lookup returns CDR1 SGHAT and CDR2 FQDESV (reference sequence). V lost 6 bases to trimming and J lost 7 bases, with 9 bases between them. The CDR3 runs to 11 residues.

In this sample, this clonotype turned up many times. The chain couples TRBV20-1 to TRBJ2-2; D is undetermined. This CDR3 is built from 14 residues. Germline V CDR1 and CDR2: DFQATT, SNEGSKA (reference sequence). The V end was cut by 3 bases, the J end by 5 bases, with 13 bases between. This chain's CDR3 is CSARDQLWTGELFF. CDR3 in DNA: TGCAGTGCTAGGGACCAACTATGGACCGGGGAGCTGTTTTTT.

This clonotype has ten or more counts. The chain employs TRBV12-3 or TRBV12-4 and TRBJ1-5; 7 bases match TRBD1. V trimming: 3 bases; J trimming: 9 bases; junction bases outside the gene matches: 5. The CDR3 length is 13 residues. The CDR3 DNA is TGTGCCAGCAGTTTCGGCCAGGGGGGGCCCCAGCATTTT. This gives the protein CASSFGQGGPQHF.

This clonotype was detected ten times or more. The chain recombines TRBV28 with TRBJ1-1, with 7 bases lining up with TRBD1. The CDR3 has 14 residues. Germline V gene data show CDR1 as MDHEN and CDR2 as SYDVKM. V gave up 4 bases and J gave up 11 bases; unmatched junction bases: 13. Written as DNA, the CDR3 is TGTGCCAGCAGTTCGGGACAGTTTCCGGAAAAGGCTTTCTTT. Translating gives CASSSGQFPEKAFF.

Many counts were recorded for this clonotype. The rearrangement links TRBV28 to TRBJ2-7, with a tentative D call TRBD1 (6 bases). The CDR3 consists of 15 residues. CDR1 and CDR2 from the germline V gene are MDHEN and SYDVKM. V lost 3 bases and J lost 0, with 12 bases in between. The CDR3 region is CASSFTYRVSYEQYF. CDR3 nucleotide sequence: TGTGCCAGCAGTTTTACGTACAGGGTCTCCTACGAGCAGTACTTC.

This clonotype was counted ten times or more. This chain joins TRBV2 and TRBJ2-2, with a weak D call TRBD1 (5 bases). The CDR3 contains 13 residues. Trimming removed 4 bases from V and 4 bases from J, with 7 bases in between. Germline loops: CDR1 SNHLY, CDR2 FYNNEI. CDR3 amino acids: CASSGQITGELFF. The CDR3 bases are TGTGCCAGCAGTGGACAGATCACCGGGGAGCTGTTTTTT. The whole variable domain, remainder taken from reference TRBV2 and TRBJ2-2, is EPEVTQTPSHQVTQMGQEVILRCVPISNHLYFYWYRQILGQKVEFLVSFYNNEISEKSEIFDDQFSVERPDGSNFTLKIRSTKLEDSAMYFCASSGQITGELFFGEGSRLTVL.

This clonotype was counted a few times. The V and J genes are TRBV30 and TRBJ1-5; D not resolved. This CDR3 is 13 amino acids long. Trimming took off 4 bases at V and 0 bases at J, with 7 bases between the two ends. Looked up from germline, CDR1 is GTSNPN and CDR2 is SVGIG (reference sequence). The CDR3 here is CAWNIDSNQPQHF. The CDR3 coding sequence is TGTGCCTGGAATATCGATAGCAATCAGCCCCAGCATTTT.

This clonotype came up many times. The chain couples TRBV6-6 to TRBJ2-5, with 10 bases fitting TRBD1. The CDR3 is 15 residues long. Trimming cost V 6 bases and J 5 bases; bases outside gene matches: 9. Germline values: CDR1 MNHNY, CDR2 SVGAGI (reference sequence). The CDR3 reads CASRARQGAGETQYF. DNA for the CDR3: TGTGCCAGCAGGGCCAGACAGGGGGCAGGGGAGACCCAGTACTTC.

This clonotype was seen many times. The rearrangement links TRBV19 to TRBJ2-7; 11 bases are a match to TRBD2. V shed 8 bases and J 0 bases; nucleotides not matched to a gene: 6. The CDR3 sequence is 15 residues long. The germline V gene has CDR1 LNHDA and CDR2 SQIVND (reference sequence). The chain's CDR3 is CASGRLAGGSYEQYF. The CDR3 nucleotides are TGTGCCAGTGGGCGGCTAGCGGGGGGCTCCTACGAGCAGTACTTC.

This clonotype was observed many times. The J gene is TRBJ1-1, the V gene TRBV12-3 or TRBV12-4; D remains unclear. The CDR3 sequence is 11 residues long. Trimming cost V 6 bases and J 11 bases, with 13 bases left between them. CDR3 bases: TGTGCCAGCAGCGATATGTGGGAGGCTTTCTTT. It codes for CASSDMWEAFF.

This clonotype was picked up many times. V and J are TRBV6-2 or TRBV6-3 and TRBJ1-2, with 7 bases identical to TRBD1. V lost 6 bases, J lost 8 bases, and 15 bases stayed unmatched. Germline-derived CDR1 and CDR2 are MNHEY and SVGEGT. The length of the CDR3 is 15 residues. The CDR3 loop is CASRIDRVGSQGYTF. CDR3 DNA: TGTGCCAGCAGGATCGACAGGGTAGGATCCCAAGGCTACACCTTC.

This clonotype was counted at least ten times. J is TRBJ2-7 and V is TRBV30, with D perhaps given as TRBD1 or TRBD2 (5 bases each). This CDR3 is 13 amino acids long. V was pared by 2 bases and J by 5 bases, with 13 bases between. Germline CDR1 GTSNPN, CDR2 SVGIG (reference sequence). CDR3 nucleotides: TGTGCCTGGAGTCCTCGGGGACCCGACGAGCAGTACTTC. This gives the protein CAWSPRGPDEQYF. Filled out from reference TRBV30 and TRBJ2-7, the complete variable domain reads SQTIHQWPATLVQPVGSPLSLECTVEGTSNPNLYWYRQAAGRGLQLLFYSVGIGQISSEVPQNLSASRPQDRQFILSSKKLLLSDSGFYLCAWSPRGPDEQYFGPGTRLTVT.